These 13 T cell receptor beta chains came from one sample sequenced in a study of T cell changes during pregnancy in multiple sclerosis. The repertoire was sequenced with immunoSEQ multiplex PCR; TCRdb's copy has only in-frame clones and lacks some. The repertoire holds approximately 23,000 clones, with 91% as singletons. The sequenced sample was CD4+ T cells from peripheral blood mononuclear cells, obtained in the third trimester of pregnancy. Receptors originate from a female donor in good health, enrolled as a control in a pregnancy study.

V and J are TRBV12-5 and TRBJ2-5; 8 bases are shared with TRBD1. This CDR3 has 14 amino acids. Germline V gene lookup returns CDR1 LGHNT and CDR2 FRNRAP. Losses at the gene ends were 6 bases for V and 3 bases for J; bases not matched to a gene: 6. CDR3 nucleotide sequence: TGTGCTAGTGGCCTCGGACAGGGTAAAGAGACCCAGTACTTC. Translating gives CASGLGQGKETQYF.

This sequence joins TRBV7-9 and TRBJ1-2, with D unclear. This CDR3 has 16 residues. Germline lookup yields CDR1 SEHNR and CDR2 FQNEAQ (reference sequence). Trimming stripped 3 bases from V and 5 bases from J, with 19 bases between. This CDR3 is CASSFPGGRFNYGYTF. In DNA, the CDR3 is TGTGCCAGCAGCTTCCCGGGAGGCCGATTCAATTATGGCTACACCTTC.

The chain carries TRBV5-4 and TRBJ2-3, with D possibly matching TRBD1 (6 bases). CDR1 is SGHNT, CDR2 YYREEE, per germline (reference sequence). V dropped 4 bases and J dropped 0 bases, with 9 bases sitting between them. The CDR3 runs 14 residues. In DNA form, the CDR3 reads TGTGCCAGCAGCGGGACACGAAGCACAGATACGCAGTATTTT. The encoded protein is CASSGTRSTDTQYF. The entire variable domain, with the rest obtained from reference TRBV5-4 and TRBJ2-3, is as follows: ETGVTQSPTHLIKTRGQQVTLRCSSQSGHNTVSWYQQALGQGPQFIFQYYREEENGRGNFPPRFSGLQFPNYSSELNVNALELDDSALYLCASSGTRSTDTQYFGPGTRLTVL.

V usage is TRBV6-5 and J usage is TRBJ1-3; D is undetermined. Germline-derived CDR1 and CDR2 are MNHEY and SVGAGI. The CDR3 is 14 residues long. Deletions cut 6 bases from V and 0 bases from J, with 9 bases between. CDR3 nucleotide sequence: TGTGCCAGCAGGTCCGGGTACTCTGGAAACACCATATATTTT. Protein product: CASRSGYSGNTIYF.

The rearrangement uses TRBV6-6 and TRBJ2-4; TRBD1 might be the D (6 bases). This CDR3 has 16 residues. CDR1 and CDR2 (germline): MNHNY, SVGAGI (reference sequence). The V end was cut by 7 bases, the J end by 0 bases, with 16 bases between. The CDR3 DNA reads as TGTGCCAGCACCCTACAGGGCAACGTAGCCAAAAACATTCAGTACTTC. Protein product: CASTLQGNVAKNIQYF.

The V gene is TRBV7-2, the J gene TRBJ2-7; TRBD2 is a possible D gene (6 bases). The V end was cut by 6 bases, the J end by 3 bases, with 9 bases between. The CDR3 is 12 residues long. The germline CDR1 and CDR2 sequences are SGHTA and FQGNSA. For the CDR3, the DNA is TGTGCCAGCAGAGGAGCGGGCTACGAGCAGTACTTC. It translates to CASRGAGYEQYF.

CDR3 in amino acids: CASSLGGGRTGNTIYF. The CDR3 DNA follows: TGTGCCAGCAGCTTAGGAGGGGGCCGGACGGGAAACACCATATATTTT. The J gene is TRBJ1-3, the V gene TRBV11-2; the match to TRBD1 covers 7 bases. Losses at the gene ends were 1 base for V and 4 bases for J; bases not matched to a gene: 7. Germline assignment: CDR1 SGHAT and CDR2 FQNNGV. CDR3 length equals 16 residues.

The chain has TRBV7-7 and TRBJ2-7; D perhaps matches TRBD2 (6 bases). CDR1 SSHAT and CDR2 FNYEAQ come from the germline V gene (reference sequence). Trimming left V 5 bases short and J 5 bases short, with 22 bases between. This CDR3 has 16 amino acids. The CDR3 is CASSAPAGRIINEQYF. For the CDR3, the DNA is TGTGCCAGCAGCGCCCCTGCGGGACGGATCATCAACGAGCAGTACTTC.

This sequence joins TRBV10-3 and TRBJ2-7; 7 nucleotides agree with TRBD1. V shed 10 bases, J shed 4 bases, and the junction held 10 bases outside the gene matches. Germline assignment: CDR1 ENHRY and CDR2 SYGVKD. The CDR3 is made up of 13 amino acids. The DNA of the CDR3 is TGTGCCACCCATCCGGGACAGACTTACGAGCAGTACTTC. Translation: CATHPGQTYEQYF.

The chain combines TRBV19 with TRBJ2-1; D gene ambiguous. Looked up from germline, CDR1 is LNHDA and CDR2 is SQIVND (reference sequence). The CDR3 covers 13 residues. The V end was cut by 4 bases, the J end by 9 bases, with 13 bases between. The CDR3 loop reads CASSREAVGEQFF. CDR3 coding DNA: TGTGCCAGTAGTAGAGAGGCAGTTGGTGAGCAGTTCTTC.

Here the CDR3 DNA reads TGTGCCAGCAGTGACCCTCCGGGACAGGGGGCCAGGGACACTGAAGCTTTCTTT. Translated, it gives CASSDPPGQGARDTEAFF. The chain joins TRBV2 to TRBJ1-1, with 12 bases identical to TRBD1. In germline, CDR1 is SNHLY, CDR2 FYNNEI. With 3 bases clipped from V and 3 bases from J, the junction kept 11 bases outside the gene matches. The CDR3 loop spans 18 amino acids.

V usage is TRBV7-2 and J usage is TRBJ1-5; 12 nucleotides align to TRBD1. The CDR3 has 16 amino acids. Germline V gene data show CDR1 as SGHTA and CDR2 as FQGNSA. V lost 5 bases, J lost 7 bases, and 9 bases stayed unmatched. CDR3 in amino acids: CASSRRGTGGSQPQHF. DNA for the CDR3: TGTGCCAGCAGCCGCCGCGGGACAGGGGGCTCACAGCCCCAGCATTTT.

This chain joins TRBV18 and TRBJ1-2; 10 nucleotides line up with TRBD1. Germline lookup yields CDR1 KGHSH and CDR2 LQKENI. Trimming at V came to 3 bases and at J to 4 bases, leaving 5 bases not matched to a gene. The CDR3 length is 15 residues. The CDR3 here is CASSPGQGEGYGYTF. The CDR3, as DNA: TGTGCCAGCTCACCCGGACAGGGGGAAGGCTATGGCTACACCTTC.